This T cell receptor (beta chain) was captured in a study of post-analysis software for immune sequencing data. Study-wide context: The courses of disease that were included comprised relapsing-remitting, secondary progressive and progressive-relapsing multiple sclerosis. Notes on the study in general: Relative to controls, patients with multiple sclerosis showed significantly lower normalized Chao1 diversity. A handful of TRBV segments were significantly more frequent in patients than in controls. TRBV5-6, TRBV5-1 and TRBV20-1 were among these segments. When the samples were clustered directly with F measure, those that had been prepared in the same batch showed strong co-clustering.

Researchers reported that TCR beta cDNA libraries carried unique molecular identifiers. Each CDR3 protein gets one entry after TCRdb re-called the PCR reads with MiXCR. The table lists about 500,000 distinct CDR3 sequences, 40% to 55% of them singletons, with 9.5% to 13% in the top ten. In regard to this clonotype: Its specificity is unknown.

V shed 1 base and J shed 0 bases, with 11 bases lying between them. This CDR3 is built from 15 residues. Germline CDR1 and CDR2: SGHRS and YFSETQ. What was sequenced was blood. The receptor was isolated from a girl between 5 and 17 years old with multiple sclerosis. The chain employs TRBV5-1 and TRBJ2-7, with D unclear. As DNA, the CDR3 is TGCGCCAGCAGCTTGTACGAGCGCAGCTCCTACGAGCAGTACTTC. This translates into CASSLYERSSYEQYF.